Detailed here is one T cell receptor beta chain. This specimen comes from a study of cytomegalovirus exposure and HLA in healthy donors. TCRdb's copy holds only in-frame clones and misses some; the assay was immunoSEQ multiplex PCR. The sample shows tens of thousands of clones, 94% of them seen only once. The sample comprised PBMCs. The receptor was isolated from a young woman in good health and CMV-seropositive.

For the CDR3, the DNA is TGTGCCAGCTCACCGGGACAGTCTGGCTACACCTTC. Protein product: CASSPGQSGYTF. The chain uses TRBV18 and TRBJ1-2; TRBD1 matches 7 bases. The J segment lost 7 bases and the V segment lost 3 bases, leaving 2 bases of the junction unmatched. Germline V gene data show CDR1 as KGHSH and CDR2 as LQKENI. This CDR3 spans 12 amino acids.